Listed here are 24 T cell receptor beta chains from one sample, sequenced in a study of blood T cell repertoires in COVID-19. Generated by immunoSEQ multiplex PCR, the TCRdb table keeps only in-frame clones and is missing some. Among around 98,000 clones listed, around 90% were seen once. The sample comprised peripheral blood. These receptor sequences come from a man aged 70-80 years with acute or convalescent COVID-19.

This chain uses TRBV10-1 with TRBJ1-5; 9 bases match TRBD1. CDR1 WNHNN and CDR2 SYGVQD come from the germline V gene (reference sequence). The trim removed 8 bases at V and 6 bases at J, leaving 5 bases unmatched. The CDR3 sequence is 13 residues long. The DNA for the CDR3 is TGCGCCAGCGGAGACAGGGGGAGTCAGCCCCAGCATTTT. Its protein is CASGDRGSQPQHF.

This clone came up a few times. The chain couples TRBV29-1 to TRBJ2-1; D is possibly TRBD1 (5 bases). Trimming shortened V by 6 bases and J by 7 bases, and 16 bases separated the two germline ends. Germline V gene lookup returns CDR1 SQVTM and CDR2 ANQGSEA. This CDR3 region has 13 residues. The DNA of the CDR3 is TGCAGCGTCCAAGCTACAGGCTCAAATGAGCAGTTCTTC. This encodes CSVQATGSNEQFF.

The chain is built from TRBV19 and TRBJ1-1; TRBD1 matches at 7 bases. The V and J ends lost 9 bases and 1 base, in that order; junction bases with no gene match: 20. The V gene's germline CDR1 is LNHDA and CDR2 SQIVND (reference sequence). CDR3 length: 18 amino acids. In DNA, the CDR3 is TGTGCCAGCCGCGCGGGCCGACAGGGTTTCTCGTCGAACACTGAAGCTTTCTTT. Translation gives CASRAGRQGFSSNTEAFF.

This clone was counted only a few times. This chain links TRBV19 with TRBJ2-1, with unresolved D. CDR3 length: 11 residues. Germline CDR1 is LNHDA and CDR2 is SQIVND (reference sequence). V lost 1 base and J lost 9, with 4 bases in between. The CDR3 DNA reads TGTGCCAGTAGTATAGCCGGTGAGCAGTTCTTC. Its protein product is CASSIAGEQFF.

V gene TRBV15 combines with J gene TRBJ1-1, with D unclear. There are 14 residues in the CDR3. Trimming cost V 6 bases and J 2 bases, with 13 bases left between them. The germline V gene has CDR1 LNHNV and CDR2 YYDKDF (reference sequence). The CDR3 region has the DNA TGTGCCACCAGTCGAAGACAAATAAACACTGAAGCTTTCTTT. Translation: CATSRRQINTEAFF. The whole variable domain, filled in from reference TRBV15 and TRBJ1-1, reads DAMVIQNPRYQVTQFGKPVTLSCSQTLNHNVMYWYQQKSSQAPKLLFHYYDKDFNNEADTPDNFQSRRPNTSFCFLDIRSPGLGDTAMYLCATSRRQINTEAFFGQGTRLTVV.

The chain carries TRBV9 and TRBJ1-1; a possible D gene is TRBD1 (6 bases). The CDR3 totals 14 residues. Trimming took off 4 bases at V and 6 bases at J, with 16 bases between the two ends. Germline V gene sequence: CDR1 SGDLS, CDR2 YYNGEE. The CDR3 protein is CASSPLAGAAEAFF. The CDR3 DNA reads as TGTGCCAGCAGCCCACTCGCGGGGGCGGCTGAAGCTTTCTTT.

The chain has TRBV6-5 and TRBJ2-3; TRBD2 is a possible D gene (7 bases). Deletions cut 7 bases from V and 13 bases from J, with 21 bases between. This CDR3 comprises 13 residues. The germline CDR1 and CDR2 sequences are MNHEY and SVGAGI. Here the CDR3 DNA reads TGTGCCAGCACCACGGGCCTAGGGGGGGTGGAGTATTTT. Translated: CASTTGLGGVEYF.

This chain connects TRBV27 to TRBJ1-5; 7 bases align to TRBD1. The junction had 3 bases not matched to a gene; V was cut back by 5 bases and J by 2 bases. CDR1 and CDR2 (germline): MNHEY, SMNVEV (reference sequence). The CDR3 contains 14 residues. This chain's CDR3 is CASSPGTGNQPQHF. The CDR3 coding sequence is TGTGCCAGCAGTCCAGGGACAGGCAATCAGCCCCAGCATTTT.

Concerning this clone itself: A junction end diverges from the germline sequence, so it may reflect a read error. The rearrangement joins TRBV7-6 to TRBJ2-7, with D maybe TRBD2 (6 bases). CDR1 SGHVS and CDR2 FNYEAQ come from the germline V gene. The CDR3 spans 15 residues. CDR3 amino acids: CVSSLGGTGSYEQYF. CDR3 sequence (DNA): TGTGTCAGCAGCTTAGGCGGGACGGGCTCCTACGAGCAGTACTTC.

As regards this clone: The junction and the germline gene differ at one end; a read error may be behind it. The J gene is TRBJ2-2, the V gene TRBV5-4, with D perhaps matching TRBD1 (6 bases). The germline V gene encodes CDR1 SGHNT and CDR2 YYREEE (reference sequence). The CDR3 runs 14 residues. The CDR3 here is CASSLDRVTGKLFF. CDR3 nucleotides: TGTGCCAGCAGCCTGGACAGAGTCACCGGGAAGCTGTTTTTT. The variable domain in full, completed from reference TRBV5-4 and TRBJ2-2, reads ETGVTQSPTHLIKTRGQQVTLRCSSQSGHNTVSWYQQALGQGPQFIFQYYREEENGRGNFPPRFSGLQFPNYSSELNVNALELDDSALYLCASSLDRVTGKLFFGEGSRLTVL.

The CDR3 loop is CASSWRTGKGGEKLFF. CDR3 coding DNA: TGCGCCAGCAGCTGGAGGACGGGGAAGGGAGGTGAAAAACTGTTTTTT. The V call is TRBV5-1, the J call TRBJ1-4; D uncertain. The germline V and J ends were trimmed by 3 bases and 7 bases, with 19 bases remaining between them. Germline CDR1 and CDR2: SGHRS and YFSETQ. The CDR3 has 16 amino acids.

The J gene is TRBJ1-2, the V gene TRBV5-1; tentative D call: TRBD1 (5 bases). The germline V and J ends were trimmed by 7 bases and 4 bases, with 17 bases remaining between them. The CDR3 has 14 amino acids. Germline V gene sequence: CDR1 SGHRS, CDR2 YFSETQ. CDR3 sequence (DNA): TGCGCCAGCCGCCTCTTGCAGGGATCCTATGGCTACACCTTC. It is translated as CASRLLQGSYGYTF.

For the CDR3, the DNA is TGTGCCAGCAGCCAAGGAGGACTACGGGAGACCCAGTACTTC. Translation: CASSQGGLRETQYF. The rearrangement joins TRBV3-1 (or the pseudogene TRBV3-2) to TRBJ2-5, with TRBD2 as a possible D gene (6 bases). The germline gives CDR1 LGHDT, CDR2 YNNKEL (reference sequence). V was trimmed by 1 base and J by 5 bases, leaving 11 bases between them. The CDR3 sequence is 14 residues long.

The chain links TRBV2 to TRBJ2-2; D is possibly TRBD2 (6 bases). The CDR3 has 14 residues. V was shortened by 2 bases and J by 5 bases, with 9 bases between the two germline ends. Germline CDR1 reads SNHLY; CDR2 reads FYNNEI. The CDR3 sequence: CASSELEGTGELFF. The DNA for the CDR3 is TGTGCCAGCAGTGAATTGGAGGGGACCGGGGAGCTGTTTTTT.

The J gene is TRBJ2-6, the V gene TRBV11-2; D not certain. This CDR3 comprises 16 residues. Trimming cost V 5 bases and J 0 bases, with 11 bases left between them. Germline-derived CDR1 and CDR2 are SGHAT and FQNNGV. CDR3 sequence (DNA): TGTGCCAGCAGCCCTAGGCTTGGCTCTGGGGCCAACGTCCTGACTTTC. Amino acid sequence: CASSPRLGSGANVLTF.

In this sample, this clone turned up once. This chain links TRBV5-6 with TRBJ2-3, with unresolved D. The germline V gene encodes CDR1 SGHDT and CDR2 YYEEEE. The CDR3 covers 13 residues. The V and J ends lost 4 bases and 5 bases respectively, with 11 bases between them. CDR3 sequence: CASSPLGVDTQYF. The CDR3 nucleotides are TGTGCCAGCAGCCCCCTCGGAGTAGATACGCAGTATTTT.

The J gene is TRBJ2-7, the V gene TRBV6-5; D is perhaps TRBD1 (7 bases). Deletions cut 0 bases from V and 4 bases from J, with 16 bases between. This CDR3 spans 16 amino acids. Germline-derived CDR1 and CDR2 are MNHEY and SVGAGI. CDR3 protein: CASSYSRDSRGYEQYF. In DNA form, the CDR3 reads TGTGCCAGCAGTTACTCCCGGGACTCCAGGGGGTACGAGCAGTACTTC.

The rearrangement joins TRBV3-1 (or the pseudogene TRBV3-2) to TRBJ2-3, with 16 positions matching TRBD2. Germline loops: CDR1 LGHDT, CDR2 YNNKEL (reference sequence). Trimming cost V 4 bases and J 2 bases; bases outside gene matches: 3. This CDR3 region has 17 residues. The CDR3 loop is CASSRGLAGGNTDTQYF. The CDR3, as DNA: TGTGCCAGCAGCCGGGGACTAGCGGGGGGGAACACAGATACGCAGTATTTT.

The V and J genes are TRBV2 and TRBJ2-7; 9 nucleotides align to TRBD1. V lost 5 bases and J lost 3; bases outside the gene matches: 2. The CDR3 is 13 amino acids. Germline assignment: CDR1 SNHLY and CDR2 FYNNEI. CDR3 DNA: TGTGCCAGCAGTAACAGGGGGCACTACGAGCAGTACTTC. Protein product: CASSNRGHYEQYF.

The chain is built from TRBV5-4 and TRBJ2-3; 9 bases line up with TRBD1. J was trimmed by 7 bases and V by 1 base; bases with no gene match: 10. The CDR3 has 16 residues. From germline, CDR1 is SGHNT and CDR2 YYREEE (reference sequence). The CDR3 DNA sequence: TGTGCCAGCAGCTTGACATTAGGACAGGGGACTAATACGCAGTATTTT. Protein product: CASSLTLGQGTNTQYF. Supplemented by reference TRBV5-4 and TRBJ2-3, the full variable domain reads ETGVTQSPTHLIKTRGQQVTLRCSSQSGHNTVSWYQQALGQGPQFIFQYYREEENGRGNFPPRFSGLQFPNYSSELNVNALELDDSALYLCASSLTLGQGTNTQYFGPGTRLTVL.

The chain uses TRBV7-6 and TRBJ1-4, with D perhaps TRBD1 (5 bases). Trimming took off 0 bases at V and 5 bases at J, with 10 bases between the two ends. Germline CDR1 is SGHVS and CDR2 is FNYEAQ. The CDR3 spans 15 residues. For the CDR3, the DNA is TGTGCCAGCAGCTTAGCGGCGTCAGGGAATGAAAAACTGTTTTTT. Encoded protein: CASSLAASGNEKLFF.

This clone is a singleton in its sample. The chain recombines TRBV30 with TRBJ1-3; D is possibly TRBD1 (5 bases). CDR1 and CDR2 from the germline V gene are GTSNPN and SVGIG (reference sequence). The CDR3 runs 14 residues. V gave up 3 bases and J gave up 5 bases, with 14 bases separating them. The CDR3 nucleotides are TGTGCCTGGAGGTATGCAGGGCTCCGAAACACCATATATTTT. Translating gives CAWRYAGLRNTIYF.

The chain combines TRBV15 with TRBJ2-1; 15 nucleotides match TRBD2. V shed 6 bases and J 4 bases; nucleotides not matched to a gene: 7. From germline, CDR1 is LNHNV and CDR2 YYDKDF (reference sequence). This CDR3 comprises 17 residues. The CDR3 loop is CATRPGLAGGLYNEQFF. The CDR3 DNA follows: TGTGCCACCAGGCCGGGACTAGCGGGGGGCCTTTACAATGAGCAGTTCTTC.

This chain links TRBV19 with TRBJ2-5; possible D gene TRBD1, 6 bases. The CDR3 spans 17 residues. Germline CDR1 reads LNHDA; CDR2 reads SQIVND (reference sequence). Trimming pared 3 bases from V and 4 bases from J, leaving 21 bases between. CDR3 protein: CASSMALPEVRGETQYF. CDR3 DNA: TGTGCCAGTAGTATGGCCCTACCCGAGGTCAGGGGAGAGACCCAGTACTTC.